Given below is one T cell receptor (beta chain) in context. Clones were read by immunoSEQ multiplex PCR, and TCRdb kept only the in-frame ones, dropping some. The sample carries some 50,000 clones, approximately 89% recorded once. The entry originates in a study of blood T cell repertoires in COVID-19. Germline-derived CDR1 and CDR2 are LNHDA and SQIVND (reference sequence). V shed 7 bases and J 2 bases; nucleotides not matched to a gene: 6. The CDR3 consists of 14 residues. V usage is TRBV19 and J usage is TRBJ2-3; 7 positions match TRBD2. The clonotype was recovered from a human donor in a cohort sampled during active COVID-19. Sample: peripheral blood. CDR3 bases: TGTGCCAGTACCCCAGCGGGGTCCACAGATACGCAGTATTTT. Amino acids: CASTPAGSTDTQYF.